This note documents a single T cell receptor beta chain sequence. Antigen: not known. The data stem from a study of CD8 T cells in ankylosing spondylitis. CDR3 length: 13 residues. The germline gives CDR1 MNHEY, CDR2 SVGEGT. Trimming removed 0 bases from V and 6 bases from J, with 6 bases in between. Researchers built TCR beta libraries using quantitative 5'-RACE with molecular barcodes. TCRdb analysed the 5' RACE reads with MiXCR anew, one entry per CDR3 protein. The sample gives 200,000 to 250,000 distinct CDR3 sequences, approximately 16% of which show up once; about 44% is in the top ten. The study, taken as a whole, reports: Disease-linked clones were found to be CD8+ and relatively rare in peripheral blood. Clones linked to disease were reported to show significant enrichment in matched ankylosing spondylitis synovial fluid. Several of the motif variants were reported before in synovial fluid and blood from reactive arthritis. The study identified a TCR beta motif of under 10 highly homologous variants that appeared characteristic of ankylosing spondylitis blood.

Specimen: blood, either unsorted or a sorted T cell fraction (not recorded which). The receptor was derived from a male donor with ankylosing spondylitis. The chain combines TRBV6-2 or TRBV6-3 with TRBJ1-5, with D unclear. The CDR3 reads CASSYSESQPQHF. Written as DNA, the CDR3 is TGTGCCAGCAGTTACTCGGAGTCTCAGCCCCAGCATTTT.